Below, 20 T cell receptor beta chains from the same sample are listed, as sequenced in a study of blood T cell repertoires in COVID-19. Libraries were prepared by immunoSEQ multiplex PCR; TCRdb keeps only in-frame clonotypes and omits some of them. The sample consists of 95,000 to 110,000 clones, roughly 82% of them appearing once. Sequencing was carried out using peripheral blood. Receptors were obtained from a man in his sixties with acute or convalescent COVID-19.

This rearrangement joins TRBV7-2 to TRBJ1-1; no clear D. The CDR3 consists of 14 residues. Trimming shortened V by 7 bases and J by 8 bases, and 20 bases separated the two germline ends. Looked up from germline, CDR1 is SGHTA and CDR2 is FQGNSA. The CDR3 bases are TGTGCCAGCACCCCAAGAGGGCGGCATGAGGAAGCTTTCTTT. Translated, it gives CASTPRGRHEEAFF.

The chain joins TRBV27 to TRBJ2-7; D may be TRBD2 (6 bases). The V gene lost 6 bases and the J gene lost 2 bases, with 11 bases spanning the gap. The CDR3 is made up of 13 amino acids. From germline, CDR1 is MNHEY and CDR2 SMNVEV (reference sequence). The CDR3 here is CASRRDGAYEQYF. The CDR3 bases are TGTGCCAGCAGGCGGGACGGAGCCTACGAGCAGTACTTC.

V usage is TRBV5-1 and J usage is TRBJ2-7; tentative D call: TRBD1 (6 bases). The CDR3 has 17 amino acids. V lost 2 bases, J lost 5 bases, and 23 bases lay in between. The germline gives CDR1 SGHRS, CDR2 YFSETQ. In DNA, the CDR3 is TGCGCCAGCAGCTTAAAGGGACCCAGGGGCAGCTTCGACGAGCAGTACTTC. This gives the protein CASSLKGPRGSFDEQYF. The variable domain in full, completed from reference TRBV5-1 and TRBJ2-7, reads KAGVTQTPRYLIKTRGQQVTLSCSPISGHRSVSWYQQTPGQGLQFLFEYFSETQRNKGNFPGRFSGRQFSNSRSEMNVSTLELGDSALYLCASSLKGPRGSFDEQYFGPGTRLTVT.

The sample holds one count of this clone. The V and J genes are TRBV4-2 and TRBJ2-1; 7 positions agree with TRBD1. The CDR3 has 16 amino acids. V was clipped by 0 bases and J by 2 bases; unmatched bases: 4. Looked up from germline, CDR1 is LGHNA and CDR2 is YNFKEQ. This CDR3 is CASSQDRGGTYNEQFF. CDR3 coding DNA: TGTGCCAGCAGCCAAGATAGAGGGGGCACCTACAATGAGCAGTTCTTC.

The chain has TRBV21-1 and TRBJ2-1; the table's D call of TRBD1 was not tested on the DNA. TRBV21-1 counts as a pseudogene. CDR3 length: 22 residues. The CDR3 DNA is TGTGCCAGCAGCAAAACGGGGAAGGGGACGACAGGGGCCACGGGGAATTACAATGAGCAGTTCTTC. Protein product: CASSKTGKGTTGATGNYNEQFF.

The chain carries TRBV28 and TRBJ2-7, with TRBD2 identical over 9 bases. This CDR3 is built from 13 residues. CDR1 MDHEN and CDR2 SYDVKM come from the germline V gene. Trimming cost V 6 bases and J 3 bases; bases outside gene matches: 3. The CDR3 DNA reads as TGTGCCAGCAGGACTAGCGGCAACTACGAGCAGTACTTC. Its protein is CASRTSGNYEQYF.

The rearrangement links TRBV9 to TRBJ1-2; 9 nucleotides line up with TRBD1. The J segment lost 5 bases and the V segment lost 0 bases, leaving 5 bases of the junction unmatched. This CDR3 spans 15 amino acids. Germline V gene lookup returns CDR1 SGDLS and CDR2 YYNGEE. CDR3 bases: TGTGCCAGCAGCGTAGGACAGGGGGGGATTTATGGCTACACCTTC. Translating it yields CASSVGQGGIYGYTF.

This CDR3 reads CASSSPGLAGRDTQYF. CDR3 DNA sequence: TGTGCCAGCAGTTCCCCTGGACTAGCGGGAAGGGATACGCAGTATTTT. The J gene is TRBJ2-3, the V gene TRBV28, with 12 bases lining up with TRBD2. CDR1 MDHEN and CDR2 SYDVKM come from the germline V gene. V shed 4 bases and J 6 bases; nucleotides not matched to a gene: 8. This CDR3 has 16 amino acids.

The chain carries TRBV7-2 and TRBJ2-5; 10 nucleotides agree with TRBD2. This CDR3 has 15 residues. J lost 4 bases, V lost 3 bases, and 5 bases had no gene match. The germline CDR1 and CDR2 sequences are SGHTA and FQGNSA. The CDR3 loop is CASSLPTSGLETQYF. The CDR3 DNA reads TGTGCCAGCAGCTTGCCGACTAGCGGGTTAGAGACCCAGTACTTC.

This clone was detected once. The chain couples TRBV19 to TRBJ2-1, with 12 bases aligning to TRBD2. V dropped 2 bases and J dropped 5; count of bases not matched to a gene: 1. CDR1 and CDR2 from the germline V gene are LNHDA and SQIVND (reference sequence). The CDR3 length is 15 residues. In nucleotides, the CDR3 is TGTGCCAGTAGTATAAGACTAGCGGGAGACAATGAGCAGTTCTTC. Its translation is CASSIRLAGDNEQFF.

This chain joins TRBV11-3 and TRBJ1-4, with TRBD1 matching 9 bases. Germline V gives CDR1 SGHNT, CDR2 YENEEA. CDR3 length equals 16 residues. J gave up 5 bases and V 1 base, and 5 bases lay outside the gene matches. The CDR3 DNA sequence: TGTGCCAGCAGCTTAGGGGGACAGGGATTGAATGAAAAACTGTTTTTT. It specifies CASSLGGQGLNEKLFF.

The chain is built from TRBV19 and TRBJ1-5; a weak D match, TRBD1 (5 bases). CDR1 is LNHDA, CDR2 SQIVND, per germline (reference sequence). CDR3 size: 17 residues. Trimming pared 1 base from V and 4 bases from J, leaving 17 bases between. For the CDR3, the DNA is TGTGCCAGTAGTATAGTGGGGTTAGGGGATCGGAATCAGCCCCAGCATTTT. This sequence encodes CASSIVGLGDRNQPQHF.

This clone was counted between two and nine times. The chain uses TRBV28 and TRBJ2-7; D remains ambiguous. The CDR3 is 12 amino acids. The ends were cut back, 6 bases at V and 3 bases at J, with 9 bases in the middle. Germline V gene data show CDR1 as MDHEN and CDR2 as SYDVKM. CDR3 nucleotides: TGTGCCAGCAGCCTAACCATCTACGAGCAGTACTTC. It codes for CASSLTIYEQYF. Full variable domain (missing parts from reference TRBV28 and TRBJ2-7): DVKVTQSSRYLVKRTGEKVFLECVQDMDHENMFWYRQDPGLGLRLIYFSYDVKMKEKGDIPEGYSVSREKKERFSLILESASTNQTSMYLCASSLTIYEQYFGPGTRLTVT.

The chain employs TRBV18 and TRBJ2-1; 10 nucleotides line up with TRBD2. Germline assignment: CDR1 KGHSH and CDR2 LQKENI. Trimming at V came to 3 bases and at J to 2 bases, leaving 7 bases not matched to a gene. This CDR3 is 17 amino acids long. The CDR3 coding sequence is TGTGCCAGCTCACCCCTCGGACTAGCGGTGACCTACAATGAGCAGTTCTTC. This gives the protein CASSPLGLAVTYNEQFF. Combining the CDR3 with reference TRBV18 and TRBJ2-1 gives the whole variable domain NAGVMQNPRHLVRRRGQEARLRCSPMKGHSHVYWYRQLPEEGLKFMVYLQKENIIDESGMPKERFSAEFPKEGPSILRIQQVVRGDSAAYFCASSPLGLAVTYNEQFFGPGTRLTVL.

The gene calls are TRBV11-3 and TRBJ1-6; a weak D match, TRBD1 (5 bases). V dropped 3 bases and J dropped 9 bases, with 12 bases sitting between them. CDR1 is SGHNT and CDR2 is YENEEA in the germline V gene. This CDR3 is built from 14 residues. CDR3: CASSFDSLGSPLHF. The CDR3 DNA sequence: TGTGCCAGCAGCTTCGACAGCCTAGGTTCACCCCTCCACTTT. Full variable domain (missing parts from reference TRBV11-3 and TRBJ1-6): EAGVVQSPRYKIIEKKQPVAFWCNPISGHNTLYWYLQNLGQGPELLIRYENEEAVDDSQLPKDRFSAERLKGVDSTLKIQPAELGDSAVYLCASSFDSLGSPLHFGNGTRLTVT.

This chain connects TRBV7-9 to TRBJ2-7, with 8 bases that match TRBD1. The CDR3 contains 16 residues. Germline-derived CDR1 and CDR2 are SEHNR and FQNEAQ (reference sequence). V trimming: 0 bases; J trimming: 2 bases; junction bases outside the gene matches: 6. The CDR3 protein is CASSLARDRHAYEQYF. In nucleotides, the CDR3 is TGTGCCAGCAGCTTAGCCCGGGACAGGCATGCCTACGAGCAGTACTTC.

CDR3 sequence: CASSHKTGYDTEAFF. The CDR3 DNA reads as TGTGCCAGCAGCCATAAGACAGGGTACGACACTGAAGCTTTCTTT. The V gene is TRBV6-5, the J gene TRBJ1-1; 7 nucleotides agree with TRBD1. V was pared by 6 bases and J by 3 bases, with 10 bases of the junction left unmatched. The germline V gene has CDR1 MNHEY and CDR2 SVGAGI. The CDR3 is 15 residues long.

The genes are TRBV29-1 and TRBJ1-1, with D possibly being TRBD1 (6 bases). The CDR3 covers 12 residues. Deletions cut 4 bases from V and 6 bases from J, with 12 bases between. In germline, CDR1 is SQVTM, CDR2 ANQGSEA. For the CDR3, the DNA is TGCAGCGTTGGGGGGCCCAACGCTGAAGCTTTCTTT. It translates to CSVGGPNAEAFF. Complete variable domain (other parts from reference TRBV29-1 and TRBJ1-1): SAVISQKPSRDICQRGTSLTIQCQVDSQVTMMFWYRQQPGQSLTLIATANQGSEATYESGFVIDKFPISRPNLTFSTLTVSNMSPEDSSIYLCSVGGPNAEAFFGQGTRLTVV.

J is TRBJ2-3 and V is TRBV15, with 10 bases lining up with TRBD2. The CDR3 sequence is 15 residues long. Per germline, CDR1 LNHNV and CDR2 YYDKDF (reference sequence). J lost 9 bases, V lost 3 bases, and 9 bases had no gene match. The CDR3 region is CATSRRTSGQSTQYF. The CDR3 nucleotides read TGTGCCACCAGCAGGCGGACTAGCGGTCAAAGCACGCAGTATTTT.

For this clone: This sample includes further DNA sequences coding for the same CDR3. The V and J genes are TRBV5-4 and TRBJ1-1; D is uncertain. The CDR3 has 16 amino acids. Germline CDR1 and CDR2: SGHNT and YYREEE (reference sequence). The ends were cut back, 0 bases at V and 1 base at J, with 13 bases in the middle. The CDR3 coding sequence is TGTGCCAGCAGCTTGGATGCGGGAGCGCGGAACACTGAAGCTTTCTTT. Amino acid sequence: CASSLDAGARNTEAFF.